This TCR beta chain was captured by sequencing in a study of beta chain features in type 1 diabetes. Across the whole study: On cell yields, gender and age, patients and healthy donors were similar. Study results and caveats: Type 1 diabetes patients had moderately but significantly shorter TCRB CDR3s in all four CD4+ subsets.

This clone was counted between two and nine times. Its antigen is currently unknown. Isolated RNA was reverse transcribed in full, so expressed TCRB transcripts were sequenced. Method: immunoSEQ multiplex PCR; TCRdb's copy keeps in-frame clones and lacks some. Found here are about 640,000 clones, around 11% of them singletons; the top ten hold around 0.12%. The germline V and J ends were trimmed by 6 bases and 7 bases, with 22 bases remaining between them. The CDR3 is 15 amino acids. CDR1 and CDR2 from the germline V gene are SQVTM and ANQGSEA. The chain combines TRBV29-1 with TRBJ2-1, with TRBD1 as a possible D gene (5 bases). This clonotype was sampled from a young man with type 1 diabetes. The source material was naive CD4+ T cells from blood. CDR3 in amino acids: CSVPKHIRVGNEQFF. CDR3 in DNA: TGCAGCGTCCCCAAGCATATCAGGGTGGGTAATGAGCAGTTCTTC.